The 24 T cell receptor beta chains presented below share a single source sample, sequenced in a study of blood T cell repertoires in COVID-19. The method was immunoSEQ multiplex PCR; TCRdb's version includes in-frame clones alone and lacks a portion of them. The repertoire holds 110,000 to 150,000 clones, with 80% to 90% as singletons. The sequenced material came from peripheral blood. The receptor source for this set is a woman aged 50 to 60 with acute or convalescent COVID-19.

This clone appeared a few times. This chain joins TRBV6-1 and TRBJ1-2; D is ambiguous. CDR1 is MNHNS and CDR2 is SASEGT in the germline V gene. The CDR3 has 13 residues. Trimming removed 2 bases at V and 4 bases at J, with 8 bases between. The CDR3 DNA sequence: TGTGCCAGCAGTGAAAAGGCAGGCTATGGCTACACCTTC. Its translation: CASSEKAGYGYTF.

The CDR3: CSVELQGNKLFF. CDR3 bases: TGCAGCGTTGAGTTGCAGGGGAACAAACTGTTTTTT. The chain joins TRBV29-1 to TRBJ1-4, with D possibly being TRBD1 (6 bases). The CDR3 length is 12 residues. From germline, CDR1 is SQVTM and CDR2 ANQGSEA. The V end lost 3 bases, the J end lost 11 bases, and 13 bases lay between the germline ends.

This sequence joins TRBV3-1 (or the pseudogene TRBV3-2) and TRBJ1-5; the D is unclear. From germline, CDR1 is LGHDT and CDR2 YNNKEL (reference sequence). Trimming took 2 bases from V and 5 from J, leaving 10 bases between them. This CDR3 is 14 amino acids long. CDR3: CASSQSTADQPQHF. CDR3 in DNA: TGTGCCAGCAGCCAAAGTACAGCTGATCAGCCCCAGCATTTT.

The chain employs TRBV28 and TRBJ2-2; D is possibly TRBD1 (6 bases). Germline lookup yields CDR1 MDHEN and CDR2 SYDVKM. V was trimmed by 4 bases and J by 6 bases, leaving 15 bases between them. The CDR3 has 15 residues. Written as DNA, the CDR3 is TGTGCCAGCAGTTCCGGACAGCTGGTATCCGGGGAGCTGTTTTTT. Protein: CASSSGQLVSGELFF.

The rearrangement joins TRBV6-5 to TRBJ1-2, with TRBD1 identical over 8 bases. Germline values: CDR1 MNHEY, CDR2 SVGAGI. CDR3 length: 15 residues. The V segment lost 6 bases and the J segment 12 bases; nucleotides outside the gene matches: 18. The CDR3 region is CASRRQGLPNIGDTF. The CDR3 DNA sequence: TGTGCCAGCAGGAGACAGGGGCTCCCGAATATTGGTGACACCTTC.

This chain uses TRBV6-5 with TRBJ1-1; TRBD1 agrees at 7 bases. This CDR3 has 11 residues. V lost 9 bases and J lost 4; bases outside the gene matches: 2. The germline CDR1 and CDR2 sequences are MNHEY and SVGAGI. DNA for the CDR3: TGTGCCAGGACAGGGTCCACTGAAGCTTTCTTT. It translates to CARTGSTEAFF.

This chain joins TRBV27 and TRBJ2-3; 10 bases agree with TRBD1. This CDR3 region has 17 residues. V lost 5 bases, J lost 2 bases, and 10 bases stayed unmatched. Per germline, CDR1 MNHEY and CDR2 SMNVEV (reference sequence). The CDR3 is CASSPLRRQGATDTQYF. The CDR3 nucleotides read TGTGCCAGCAGTCCGCTCCGAAGACAGGGGGCCACAGATACGCAGTATTTT.

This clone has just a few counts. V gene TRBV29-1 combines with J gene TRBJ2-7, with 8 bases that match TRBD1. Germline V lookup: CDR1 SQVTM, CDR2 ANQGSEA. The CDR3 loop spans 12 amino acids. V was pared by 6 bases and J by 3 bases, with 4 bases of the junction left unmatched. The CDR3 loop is CSVGQGSYEQYF. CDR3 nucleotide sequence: TGCAGCGTAGGACAGGGAAGCTACGAGCAGTACTTC.

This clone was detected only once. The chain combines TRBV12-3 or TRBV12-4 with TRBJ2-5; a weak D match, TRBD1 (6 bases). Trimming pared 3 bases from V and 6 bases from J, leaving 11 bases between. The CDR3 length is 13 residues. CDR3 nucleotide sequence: TGTGCCAGCAGTTTGGACGGGGACAAGACCCAGTACTTC. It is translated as CASSLDGDKTQYF.

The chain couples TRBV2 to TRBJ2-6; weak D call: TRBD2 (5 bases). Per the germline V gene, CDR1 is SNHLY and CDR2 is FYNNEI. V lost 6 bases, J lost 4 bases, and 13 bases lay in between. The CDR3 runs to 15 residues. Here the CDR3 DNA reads TGTGCCAGCAGGTCCAGGTCGGGAGGGGCCAACGTCCTGACTTTC. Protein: CASRSRSGGANVLTF.

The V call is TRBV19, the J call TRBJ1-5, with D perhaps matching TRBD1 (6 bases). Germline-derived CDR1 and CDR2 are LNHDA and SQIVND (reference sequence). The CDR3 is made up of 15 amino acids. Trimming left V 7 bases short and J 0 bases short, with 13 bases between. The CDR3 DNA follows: TGTGCCAGTATTCTGACAGGATCTAGCAATCAGCCCCAGCATTTT. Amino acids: CASILTGSSNQPQHF.

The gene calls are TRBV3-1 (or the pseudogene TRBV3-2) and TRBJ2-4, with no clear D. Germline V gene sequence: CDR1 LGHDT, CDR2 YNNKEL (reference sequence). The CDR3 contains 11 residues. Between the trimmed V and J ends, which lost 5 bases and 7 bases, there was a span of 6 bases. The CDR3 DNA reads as TGTGCCAGCAGCTCTAGGAACATTCAGTACTTC. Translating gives CASSSRNIQYF.

CDR3 coding DNA: TGTGCCAGCTCCACCTCTCGGGGGTCCAACTATGGCTACACCTTC. Its translation: CASSTSRGSNYGYTF. J is TRBJ1-2 and V is TRBV18; weak D call: TRBD1 (5 bases). V lost 6 bases, J lost 2 bases, and 16 bases lay in between. This CDR3 is 15 amino acids long. Per germline, CDR1 KGHSH and CDR2 LQKENI.

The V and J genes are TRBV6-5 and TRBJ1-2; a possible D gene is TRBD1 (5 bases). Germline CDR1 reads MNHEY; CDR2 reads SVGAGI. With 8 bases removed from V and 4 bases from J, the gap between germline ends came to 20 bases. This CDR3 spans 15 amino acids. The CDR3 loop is CASQIQRDGGYGYTF. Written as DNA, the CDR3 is TGTGCCAGCCAAATCCAGCGGGACGGAGGCTATGGCTACACCTTC.

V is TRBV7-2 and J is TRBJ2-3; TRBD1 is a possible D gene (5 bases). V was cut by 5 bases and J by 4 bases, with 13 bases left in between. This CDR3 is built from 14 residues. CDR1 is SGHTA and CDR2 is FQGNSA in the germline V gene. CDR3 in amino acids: CASSPQGASDTQYF. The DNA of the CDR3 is TGTGCCAGCAGCCCCCAAGGGGCTTCAGATACGCAGTATTTT.

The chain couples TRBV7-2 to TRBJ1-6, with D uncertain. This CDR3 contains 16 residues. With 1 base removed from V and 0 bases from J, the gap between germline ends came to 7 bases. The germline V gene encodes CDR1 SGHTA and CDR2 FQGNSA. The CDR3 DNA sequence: TGTGCCAGCAGCTTAGGGAGCGACTCCTATAATTCACCCCTCCACTTT. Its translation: CASSLGSDSYNSPLHF.

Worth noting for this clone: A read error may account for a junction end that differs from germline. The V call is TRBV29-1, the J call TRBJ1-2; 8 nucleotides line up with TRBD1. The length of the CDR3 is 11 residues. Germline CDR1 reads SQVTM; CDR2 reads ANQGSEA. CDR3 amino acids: CSVVNRGSFLF. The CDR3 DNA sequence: TGCAGCGTTGTTAACAGGGGGTCTTTTCTCTTC.

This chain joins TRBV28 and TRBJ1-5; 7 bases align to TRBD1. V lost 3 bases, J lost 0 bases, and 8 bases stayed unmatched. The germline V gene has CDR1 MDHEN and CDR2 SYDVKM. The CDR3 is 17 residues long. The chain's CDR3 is CASSFRTGGYSNQPQHF. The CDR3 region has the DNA TGTGCCAGCAGTTTCCGGACAGGAGGCTATAGCAATCAGCCCCAGCATTTT.

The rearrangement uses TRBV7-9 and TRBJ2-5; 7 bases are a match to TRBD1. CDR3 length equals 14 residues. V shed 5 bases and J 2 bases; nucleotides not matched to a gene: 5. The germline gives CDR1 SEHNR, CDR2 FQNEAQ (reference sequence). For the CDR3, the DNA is TGTGCCAGCAGCCTACGGACAGGTCAAGAGACCCAGTACTTC. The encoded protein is CASSLRTGQETQYF.

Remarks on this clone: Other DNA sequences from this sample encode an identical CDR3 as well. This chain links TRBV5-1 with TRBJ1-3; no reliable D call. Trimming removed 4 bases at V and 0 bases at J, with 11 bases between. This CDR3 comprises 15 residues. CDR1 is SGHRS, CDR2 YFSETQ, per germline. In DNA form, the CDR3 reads TGCGCCAGCAGCCTGGCGGCGGCCTCTGGAAACACCATATATTTT. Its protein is CASSLAAASGNTIYF.

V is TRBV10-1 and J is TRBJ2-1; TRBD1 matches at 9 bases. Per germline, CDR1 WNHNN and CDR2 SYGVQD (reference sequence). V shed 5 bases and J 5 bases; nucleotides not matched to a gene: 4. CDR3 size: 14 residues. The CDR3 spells CASSPRTGDNEQFF. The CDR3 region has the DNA TGCGCCAGCAGTCCACGGACAGGGGACAATGAGCAGTTCTTC.

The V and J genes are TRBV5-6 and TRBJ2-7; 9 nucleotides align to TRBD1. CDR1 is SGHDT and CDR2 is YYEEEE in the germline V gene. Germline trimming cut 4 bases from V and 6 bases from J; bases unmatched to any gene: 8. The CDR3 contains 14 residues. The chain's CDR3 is CASSRTGETPEQYF. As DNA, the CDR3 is TGTGCCAGCAGCAGGACAGGGGAAACGCCCGAGCAGTACTTC.

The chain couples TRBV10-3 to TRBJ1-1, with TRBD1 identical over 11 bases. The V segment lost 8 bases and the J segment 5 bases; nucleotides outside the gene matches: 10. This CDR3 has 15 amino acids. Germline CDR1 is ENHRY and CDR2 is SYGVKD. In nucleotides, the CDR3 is TGTGCCATCCGACTAACCGGGACAGGGGGAACTGAAGCTTTCTTT. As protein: CAIRLTGTGGTEAFF.

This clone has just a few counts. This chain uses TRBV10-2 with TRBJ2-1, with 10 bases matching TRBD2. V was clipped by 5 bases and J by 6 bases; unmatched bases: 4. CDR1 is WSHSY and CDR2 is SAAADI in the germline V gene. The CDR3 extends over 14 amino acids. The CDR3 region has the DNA TGCGCCAGCAGTTCCAGCGGGAGGGCCAATGAGCAGTTCTTC. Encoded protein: CASSSSGRANEQFF.